The sample holds a few counts of the clone carrying this T cell receptor beta chain. The sample originates from a study of blood T cell repertoires in COVID-19. Study in general: Material from acute and convalescent COVID-19 was sourced from the United States, Italy and Spain. PBMCs, B-cell-depleted T cells, or T cells were the source of the cDNA or gDNA that made up the material.

In the authors' workflow: Scientists estimated how many nucleated cells there were by amplifying reference gene primers. Assay used: immunoSEQ multiplex PCR; TCRdb lists only in-frame clones, some missing. V, J and clone size were drawn from that table, and D and trimming were deduced from the DNA. Among fewer than 150,000 clones listed, about nine tenths were seen once. From germline, CDR1 is SGHRS and CDR2 YFSETQ. This CDR3 contains 13 residues. The ends lost 0 bases at V and 8 bases at J; junction bases unmatched: 4. The TCR was taken from a woman in her fifties or sixties with acute or convalescent COVID-19. The rearrangement links TRBV5-1 to TRBJ1-2; 7 nucleotides line up with TRBD1. Input material: peripheral blood. The CDR3 loop reads CASSLGTGEGYTF. CDR3 nucleotide sequence: TGCGCCAGCAGCTTGGGTACAGGGGAAGGCTACACCTTC.